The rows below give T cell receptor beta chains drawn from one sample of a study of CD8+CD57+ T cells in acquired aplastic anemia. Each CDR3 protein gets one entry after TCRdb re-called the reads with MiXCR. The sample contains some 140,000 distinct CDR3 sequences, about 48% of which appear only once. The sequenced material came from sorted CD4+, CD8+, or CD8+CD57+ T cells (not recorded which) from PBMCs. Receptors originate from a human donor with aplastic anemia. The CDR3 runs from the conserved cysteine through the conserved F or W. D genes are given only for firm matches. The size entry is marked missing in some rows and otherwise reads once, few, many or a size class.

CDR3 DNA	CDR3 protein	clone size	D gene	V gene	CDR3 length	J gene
TGCAGTGCTAGAGCTACAGGGACCTACGAGCAGTACTTC	CSARATGTYEQYF	few	-	TRBV20-1	13	TRBJ2-7
TGTGCCAGCAGTTTACGGGTGTATAGCAATCAGCCCCAGCATTTT	CASSLRVYSNQPQHF	-	-	TRBV28	15	TRBJ1-5
TGCGCCAGCAGCCCCGGGACTAGCGGGAGCAATGAGCAGTTCTTC	CASSPGTSGSNEQFF	once	TRBD2	TRBV5-1	15	TRBJ2-1
TGTGCCAGCGGAATGAACACTGAAGCTTTCTTT	CASGMNTEAFF	many	-	TRBV7-9	11	TRBJ1-1
TGTGCCATCAGTGACCTAGCGGCTGACAATGAGCAGTTCTTC	CAISDLAADNEQFF	-	TRBD2	TRBV10-3	14	TRBJ2-1
TGTGCCAGCAGCCCACGACCCCCCTACGAGCAGTACTTC	CASSPRPPYEQYF	few	-	TRBV7-2	13	TRBJ2-7
TGCAGCGTTCGCGGGACAGGGGGCGCAGATACGCAGTATTTT	CSVRGTGGADTQYF	-	TRBD1	TRBV29-1	14	TRBJ2-3
TGTGCCACCAGCAGGGGACTAGCGGGGAGCACAGATACGCAGTATTTT	CATSRGLAGSTDTQYF	few	TRBD2	TRBV15	16	TRBJ2-3
TGTGCCAGTGTCCCGGGACAGACCTATGGCTACACCTTC	CASVPGQTYGYTF	-	TRBD1	TRBV10-3	13	TRBJ1-2
TGTGCCAGCAGTCCCGTTGGGGCGGTTGGAGGCTACACCTTC	CASSPVGAVGGYTF	-	-	TRBV9	14	TRBJ1-2
TGTGCCAGCAGTGACCCGGGACTAGCTGTCTATGAGCAGTTCTTC	CASSDPGLAVYEQFF	-	TRBD2	TRBV2	15	TRBJ2-1
TGCAGCGTTGAAGGGGACAGGGGGAGCTACGAGCAGTACTTC	CSVEGDRGSYEQYF	-	TRBD1	TRBV29-1	14	TRBJ2-7
TGTGCCAGCAGCCACGGACTAGCGGGAGACATAGATACGCAGTATTTT	CASSHGLAGDIDTQYF	-	TRBD2	TRBV7-9	16	TRBJ2-3
TGTGCCAGCAGCTCTACAAGGGGCCTCCACTTT	CASSSTRGLHF	many	-	TRBV5-8	11	TRBJ1-6
TGTGCCACCAAGCAGCTCGGCGTGAACACTGAAGCTTTCTTT	CATKQLGVNTEAFF	many	-	TRBV5-6	14	TRBJ1-1
TGTGCCAGTAGCTCGGAGTTCAGGGCAGATACGCAGTATTTT	CASSSEFRADTQYF	many	-	TRBV19	14	TRBJ2-3
TGTGCCAGCAGTGAAAGGAGGGGTCGGGCTAACTACAATGAGCAGTTCTTC	CASSERRGRANYNEQFF	-	-	TRBV25-1	17	TRBJ2-1
TGTGCTAGCAGCGCAGGGCTTACCTACGAGCAGTACTTC	CASSAGLTYEQYF	once	-	TRBV7-9	13	TRBJ2-7
TGTGCCACCAGCAGAGAAGGGGGGACTGGAAACACCATATATTTT	CATSREGGTGNTIYF	-	-	TRBV15	15	TRBJ1-3
TGTGCCAGCAGTGACTCGCTCGGGTCCTACACCTTC	CASSDSLGSYTF	-	-	TRBV10-3	12	TRBJ1-2
TGTGCCAGCAGCTTAGTACGGACTAGCGGGGCATACGAGCAGTACTTC	CASSLVRTSGAYEQYF	-	TRBD2	TRBV11-2	16	TRBJ2-7
TGTGCCAGCAGCTCCAAAGACTCGGGCAATGAGCAGTTCTTC	CASSSKDSGNEQFF	many	-	TRBV9	14	TRBJ2-1
TGTGCCAGCAGCGTATCGAGGGAAGCTAACTATGGCTACACCTTC	CASSVSREANYGYTF	many	-	TRBV9	15	TRBJ1-2
TGTGCCAGTAGTACCCTTCCGGGACAGGGGGCTAAAGCTTTCTTT	CASSTLPGQGAKAFF	-	TRBD1	TRBV19	15	TRBJ1-1
TGCGCCAGCAGCCAGGACAGGGCCCTGAACACTAAAGCTTTCTTT	CASSQDRALNTKAFF	many	TRBD1	TRBV4-3	15	TRBJ1-1
TGTGCCAGCGCGATTAGTTGGGAGAGCCCTGAAGCTTTCTTT	CASAISWESPEAFF	-	-	TRBV27	14	TRBJ1-1
TGCGCCAGCAGTGAGTCCGGGACAGGGGGCTATGGCTACACCTTC	CASSESGTGGYGYTF	-	TRBD1	TRBV10-2	15	TRBJ1-2
TGTGCCACTTCAAGGGGGTGGGATGAGCAGTTCTTC	CATSRGWDEQFF	many	-	TRBV15	12	TRBJ2-1
TGTGCCAGCAGCCAGGCAGGGAGAACTGAAGCTTTCTTT	CASSQAGRTEAFF	many	-	TRBV4-1	13	TRBJ1-1
TGTGCCACCAGCAGAGATGGGGGTAATTCACCCCTCCACTTT	CATSRDGGNSPLHF	few	-	TRBV15	14	TRBJ1-6
TGTGCCAGCAGCCTAGGACAGGGTACGGGCGAGCAGTACTTC	CASSLGQGTGEQYF	few	TRBD1	TRBV7-6	14	TRBJ2-7
TGTGCCAGCAGCTCGGGACAGGGCCGCGAGCAGTACTTC	CASSSGQGREQYF	once	TRBD1	TRBV7-9	13	TRBJ2-7